This is a list of T cell receptor beta chains from one sample in a study of beta chain features in type 1 diabetes. Repertoires were generated with immunoSEQ multiplex PCR, while TCRdb's copy carries only in-frame clones and drops some. The table lists about 260,000 clones, 68% of them singletons. Sample: naive CD4+ T cells from blood. These receptors all stem from a man aged 25-45 years in good health. The CDR3 runs from the conserved cysteine through the conserved F or W. The D gene is left open where the match is weak. Some rows mark clone size as missing; the rest say once, few, many or name a class of expanded clone.

J: TRBJ1-1
V: TRBV30
size: once
D: TRBD1
CDR3: CAWRMDRPNTEAFF
DNA: TGTGCCTGGAGGATGGACAGGCCTAACACTGAAGCTTTCTTT

J: TRBJ1-2
V: TRBV30
size: few
D: NA
CDR3: CAWSEALNYGYTF
DNA: TGTGCCTGGAGTGAAGCACTTAACTATGGCTACACCTTC

J: TRBJ2-7
V: TRBV13
size: NA
D: NA
CDR3: CASSSTRVKQYF
DNA: TGTGCCAGCAGCTCCACTAGGGTCAAGCAGTACTTC

J: TRBJ2-3
V: TRBV7-2
size: few
D: NA
CDR3: CASSLGAIRDTQYF
DNA: TGTGCCAGCAGCTTAGGGGCGATTCGAGATACGCAGTATTTT

J: TRBJ2-5
V: TRBV2
size: NA
D: NA
CDR3: CASSEMSGRETQYF
DNA: TGTGCCAGCAGTGAAATGTCGGGGCGAGAGACCCAGTACTTC

J: TRBJ2-6
V: TRBV9
size: NA
D: NA
CDR3: CASSVEEWPGAGANVLTF
DNA: TGTGCCAGCAGCGTAGAAGAGTGGCCTGGGGCTGGGGCCAACGTCCTGACTTTC

J: TRBJ2-2
V: TRBV7-9
size: NA
D: NA
CDR3: CATRKRTSNTGELFF
DNA: TGTGCCACCAGAAAGAGGACTTCGAACACCGGGGAGCTGTTTTTT

J: TRBJ2-1
V: TRBV4-1
size: NA
D: NA
CDR3: CASSQVRNEQFF
DNA: TGCGCCAGCAGCCAAGTACGAAATGAGCAGTTCTTC

J: TRBJ2-7
V: TRBV10-3
size: NA
D: NA
CDR3: CAISDFARAYEQYF
DNA: TGTGCCATCAGTGATTTCGCCCGCGCCTACGAGCAGTACTTC

J: TRBJ2-7
V: TRBV5-4
size: NA
D: TRBD1
CDR3: CASSLAGTGSYEQYF
DNA: TGTGCCAGCAGCTTGGCCGGGACAGGGTCCTACGAGCAGTACTTC

J: TRBJ2-1
V: TRBV30
size: few
D: NA
CDR3: CAWSVNGGYNEQFF
DNA: TGTGCCTGGAGTGTTAACGGGGGTTACAATGAGCAGTTCTTC

J: TRBJ2-5
V: TRBV4-3
size: NA
D: TRBD1
CDR3: CASSQGQGGQETQYF
DNA: TGCGCCAGCAGCCAGGGACAGGGGGGCCAAGAGACCCAGTACTTC

J: TRBJ1-2
V: TRBV30
size: NA
D: NA
CDR3: CAWSRTTINYGYTF
DNA: TGTGCCTGGAGCCGCACGACAATAAACTATGGCTACACCTTC

J: TRBJ2-4
V: TRBV11-2
size: NA
D: NA
CDR3: CASSPRGPAAKNIQYF
DNA: TGTGCCAGCAGCCCGCGGGGCCCGGCAGCCAAAAACATTCAGTACTTC

J: TRBJ2-1
V: TRBV2
size: NA
D: TRBD2
CDR3: CASSGSGRAYEQFF
DNA: TGTGCCAGCAGTGGTAGCGGGAGGGCCTATGAGCAGTTCTTC